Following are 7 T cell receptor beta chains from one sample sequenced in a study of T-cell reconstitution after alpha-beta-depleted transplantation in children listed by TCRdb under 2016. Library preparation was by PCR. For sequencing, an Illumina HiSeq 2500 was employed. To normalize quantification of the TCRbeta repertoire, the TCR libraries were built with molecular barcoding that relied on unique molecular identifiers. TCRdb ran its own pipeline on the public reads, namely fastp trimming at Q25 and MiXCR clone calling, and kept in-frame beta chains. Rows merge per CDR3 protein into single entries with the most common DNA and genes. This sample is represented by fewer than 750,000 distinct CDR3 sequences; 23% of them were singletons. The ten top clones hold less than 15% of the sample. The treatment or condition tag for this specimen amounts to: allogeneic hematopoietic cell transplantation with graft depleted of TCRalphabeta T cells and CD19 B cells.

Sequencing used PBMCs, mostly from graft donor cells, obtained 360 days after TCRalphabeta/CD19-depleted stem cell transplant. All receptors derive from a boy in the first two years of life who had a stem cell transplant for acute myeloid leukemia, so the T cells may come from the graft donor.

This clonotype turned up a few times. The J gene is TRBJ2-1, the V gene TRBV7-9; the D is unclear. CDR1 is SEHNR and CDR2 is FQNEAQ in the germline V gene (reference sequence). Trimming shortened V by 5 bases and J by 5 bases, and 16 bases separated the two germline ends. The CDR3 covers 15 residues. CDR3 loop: CASSIEHDAHNEQFF. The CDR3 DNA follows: TGTGCCAGCAGCATTGAACATGACGCCCACAATGAGCAGTTCTTC.

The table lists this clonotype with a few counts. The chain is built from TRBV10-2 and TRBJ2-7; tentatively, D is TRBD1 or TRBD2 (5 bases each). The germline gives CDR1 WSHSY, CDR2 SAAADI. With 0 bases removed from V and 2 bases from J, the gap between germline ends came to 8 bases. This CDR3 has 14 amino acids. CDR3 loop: CASSESLGPYEQYV. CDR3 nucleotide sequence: TGCGCCAGCAGTGAGTCTCTGGGACCCTACGAGCAGTACGTC.

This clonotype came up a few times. CDR3 sequence (DNA): TGCAGTGAAGGACGGCCGAACACTGAAGCTTTCTTT. It is translated as CSEGRPNTEAFF. This chain connects TRBV20-1 to TRBJ1-1, with unresolved D. Germline CDR1 and CDR2: DFQATT and SNEGSKA (reference sequence). This CDR3 region has 12 residues. Trimming cost V 7 bases and J 1 base, with 10 bases left between them.

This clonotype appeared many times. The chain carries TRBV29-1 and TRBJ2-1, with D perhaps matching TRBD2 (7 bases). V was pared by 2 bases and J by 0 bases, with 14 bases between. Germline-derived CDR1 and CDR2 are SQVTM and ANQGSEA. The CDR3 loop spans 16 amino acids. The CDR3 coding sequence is TGCAGCGTTGAAAATGCGGGGGCCCGCTCCTACAATGAGCAGTTCTTC. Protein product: CSVENAGARSYNEQFF.

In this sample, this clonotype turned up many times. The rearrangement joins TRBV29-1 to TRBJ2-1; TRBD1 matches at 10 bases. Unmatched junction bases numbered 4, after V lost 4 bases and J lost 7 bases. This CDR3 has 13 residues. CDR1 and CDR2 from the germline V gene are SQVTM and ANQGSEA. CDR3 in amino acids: CSVGTGGGNEQFF. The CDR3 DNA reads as TGCAGCGTTGGGACAGGGGGAGGAAATGAGCAGTTCTTC.

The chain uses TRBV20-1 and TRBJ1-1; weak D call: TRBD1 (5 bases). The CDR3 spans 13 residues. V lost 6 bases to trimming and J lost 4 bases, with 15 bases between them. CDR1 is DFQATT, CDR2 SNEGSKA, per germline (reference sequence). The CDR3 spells CSAPSGGSTEAFF. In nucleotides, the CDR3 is TGCAGTGCCCCGAGCGGGGGAAGCACTGAAGCTTTCTTT.

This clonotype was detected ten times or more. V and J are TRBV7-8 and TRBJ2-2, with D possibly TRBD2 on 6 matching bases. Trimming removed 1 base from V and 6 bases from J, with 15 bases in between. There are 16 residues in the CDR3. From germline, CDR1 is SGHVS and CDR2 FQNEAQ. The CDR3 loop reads CASSLVSREAAGELFF. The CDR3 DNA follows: TGTGCCAGCAGCTTAGTTAGCAGGGAGGCGGCCGGGGAGCTGTTTTTT.